These T cell receptor beta chains were read from a single sample in a study of shared clonotypes between healthy human individuals. The method was immunoSEQ multiplex PCR; TCRdb's version includes in-frame clones alone and lacks a portion of them. The sample has some 2,000,000 clones; 95% are singletons. Sequenced material: naive CD4+ T cells sorted from blood. The source is a man aged 18 to 30 in good health. The CDR3 runs from the conserved cysteine through the conserved F or W. D genes are given only for firm matches. Clone size is given for some rows only: seen once, a few or many times, or a class if the clone is expanded.

CDR3aa	CDR3nt	d_gene	abundance	v_gene	j_gene
CASSLSSSGSYEQYF	TGTGCCAGCAGTTTATCTTCTAGCGGGTCCTACGAGCAGTACTTC	TRBD2	NA	TRBV28	TRBJ2-7
CASSFTQGVGEQFF	TGCGCCAGCAGCTTTACACAGGGCGTCGGTGAGCAGTTCTTC	NA	once	TRBV5-1	TRBJ2-1
CASSIDPRSYGYTF	TGTGCCAGCAGCATTGACCCACGTTCCTATGGCTACACCTTC	NA	NA	TRBV27	TRBJ1-2
CASSPGQGPYEQYF	TGTGCCAGCAGTCCGGGACAGGGCCCCTACGAGCAGTACTTC	TRBD1	NA	TRBV2	TRBJ2-7
CASSVGGNQPQHF	TGCGCCAGCAGCGTGGGGGGGAATCAGCCCCAGCATTTT	NA	NA	TRBV5-1	TRBJ1-5
CATSDARGLTRINEQFF	TGTGCCACCAGCGATGCCAGGGGATTAACGAGAATAAATGAGCAGTTCTTC	NA	NA	TRBV15	TRBJ2-1
CASSIGRFYNEQFF	TGTGCCAGTAGTATAGGTCGGTTCTACAATGAGCAGTTCTTC	NA	NA	TRBV19	TRBJ2-1
CASSLDPNNQPQHF	TGCGCCAGCAGCTTGGACCCGAACAATCAGCCCCAGCATTTT	NA	NA	TRBV5-1	TRBJ1-5
CASSLAWAEEAFF	TGTGCCAGCAGCTTGGCCTGGGCAGAGGAAGCTTTCTTT	NA	once	TRBV5-6	TRBJ1-1
CASRFRGASYGYTF	TGTGCCAGCCGGTTTCGGGGCGCTTCCTATGGCTACACCTTC	NA	NA	TRBV6-1	TRBJ1-2
CASRKRGTGWGYTF	TGTGCCAGCAGGAAAAGGGGCACGGGCTGGGGCTACACCTTC	NA	NA	TRBV7-2	TRBJ1-2
CSVESRDRRTDTQYF	TGCAGCGTTGAATCGAGGGACCGGAGGACAGATACGCAGTATTTT	NA	NA	TRBV29-1	TRBJ2-3
CASRNPGEQETQYF	TGTGCCAGCCGCAATCCGGGAGAACAAGAGACCCAGTACTTC	NA	NA	TRBV4-2	TRBJ2-5
CASSYGSAQETQYF	TGTGCCAGCAGTTACGGGTCAGCCCAAGAGACCCAGTACTTC	NA	NA	TRBV6-6	TRBJ2-5
CASTLGLLENTIYF	TGTGCCAGCACCCTTGGACTTTTAGAAAACACCATATATTTT	NA	NA	TRBV28	TRBJ1-3
CASSRRYSNQPQHF	TGTGCCAGCAGCCGAAGATATAGCAATCAGCCCCAGCATTTT	NA	NA	TRBV28	TRBJ1-5
CASSVAESKQTVPYAYTF	TGTGCCAGCAGCGTCGCCGAAAGTAAACAGACAGTTCCCTATGCCTACACCTTC	NA	NA	TRBV5-4	TRBJ1-2
CASSLWGQGVREQYF	TGTGCCAGCAGCCTGTGGGGACAGGGGGTTCGCGAGCAGTACTTC	TRBD1	NA	TRBV7-2	TRBJ2-7
CASRPDRVGREETQYF	TGTGCCAGCAGACCTGACAGGGTGGGTCGTGAGGAGACCCAGTACTTC	TRBD1	NA	TRBV27	TRBJ2-5
CASSQEVAGSSYNEQFF	TGCGCCAGCAGCCAAGAAGTAGCGGGAAGCTCCTACAATGAGCAGTTCTTC	TRBD2	NA	TRBV4-3	TRBJ2-1
CAISEGDRSYEQYF	TGTGCCATCAGTGAGGGGGACCGCTCCTACGAGCAGTACTTC	NA	NA	TRBV10-3	TRBJ2-7
CASSYSGGTGEKLFF	TGTGCCAGCAGTTACTCAGGGGGGACCGGGGAAAAACTGTTTTTT	NA	NA	TRBV6-5	TRBJ1-4
CATSRATSGTPSQETQYF	TGTGCCACCAGCAGAGCCACCTCAGGGACTCCTTCCCAAGAGACCCAGTACTTC	NA	NA	TRBV15	TRBJ2-5
CASSPNGRVEMNTEAFF	TGTGCCAGCAGCCCCAATGGCAGGGTAGAGATGAACACTGAAGCTTTCTTT	NA	NA	TRBV5-4	TRBJ1-1
CASSSGLAGTGEQFF	TGTGCCAGCAGCTCGGGACTAGCGGGAACCGGAGAGCAGTTCTTC	TRBD2	NA	TRBV7-6	TRBJ2-1
CASSFPRLAGSSYNEQFF	TGTGCCAGCAGCTTCCCCCGACTAGCGGGAAGCTCCTACAATGAGCAGTTCTTC	TRBD2	NA	TRBV13	TRBJ2-1
CASKVDNNSPLHF	TGTGCCAGCAAGGTGGATAATAATTCACCCCTCCACTTT	NA	NA	TRBV6-1	TRBJ1-6
CASSPNPGGQGADDAQYF	TGCGCCAGCAGCCCGAACCCTGGGGGACAGGGGGCTGATGATGCGCAGTATTTT	TRBD1	NA	TRBV5-1	TRBJ2-3
CASSGQGNNSPLHF	TGTGCCAGCAGTGGACAGGGGAATAATTCACCCCTCCACTTT	TRBD1	NA	TRBV2	TRBJ1-6
CASSFDGMFGYTF	TGTGCCAGCAGTTTCGACGGGATGTTTGGCTACACCTTC	NA	NA	TRBV28	TRBJ1-2
CASSQVGTGVHYLFGMNGYTF	TGCGCCAGCAGCCAAGTGGGGACAGGGGTTCACTACCTTTTCGGGATGAATGGCTACACCTTC	TRBD1	NA	TRBV4-3	TRBJ1-2
CASSLARKGLKYNEQFF	TGTGCCAGCAGCTTAGCGCGGAAAGGATTGAAGTACAATGAGCAGTTCTTC	NA	NA	TRBV7-6	TRBJ2-1
CSAIDSGQAFF	TGCAGTGCTATCGATTCAGGACAAGCTTTCTTT	NA	NA	TRBV20-1	TRBJ1-1
CASSWTDKMNTEAFF	TGTGCCAGCAGCTGGACAGACAAAATGAACACTGAAGCTTTCTTT	NA	NA	TRBV11-2	TRBJ1-1
CASSPGRETQYF	TGTGCCAGCAGTCCCGGACGAGAGACCCAGTACTTC	NA	NA	TRBV6-6	TRBJ2-5
CASSEAGGRYYNEQFF	TGTGCCAGCAGTGAAGCGGGGGGGCGGTACTACAATGAGCAGTTCTTC	NA	NA	TRBV6-1	TRBJ2-1
CASSVGGEYGYTF	TGTGCCAGCAGTGTAGGGGGAGAGTATGGCTACACCTTC	NA	NA	TRBV28	TRBJ1-2
CAWSGQGSLEQYF	TGTGCCTGGAGTGGACAGGGTTCTCTGGAGCAGTACTTC	TRBD1	NA	TRBV30	TRBJ2-7
CASRGTGGGNEQFF	TGTGCCAGCAGGGGGACAGGGGGAGGCAATGAGCAGTTCTTC	TRBD1	NA	TRBV28	TRBJ2-1
CASSDRDMKETQYF	TGTGCCAGCAGTGACCGAGACATGAAAGAGACCCAGTACTTC	NA	NA	TRBV2	TRBJ2-5
CASSPSGTDTQYF	TGTGCCAGCAGCCCTTCTGGCACAGATACGCAGTATTTT	NA	NA	TRBV11-3	TRBJ2-3
CASRPGTGVAGGPTDTQYF	TGTGCCAGCAGGCCCGGGACAGGCGTAGCGGGAGGGCCCACAGATACGCAGTATTTT	TRBD2	NA	TRBV7-2	TRBJ2-3
CGTSCYVEQYF	TGCGGGACTAGCTGTTATGTCGAGCAGTACTTC	TRBD2	once	TRBV11-3	TRBJ2-7
CASSKLADTQYF	TGTGCCAGCAGTAAACTCGCAGATACGCAGTATTTT	NA	NA	TRBV7-2	TRBJ2-3
CASSNPSTDTQYF	TGCGCCAGCAGCAACCCTAGCACAGATACGCAGTATTTT	NA	few	TRBV5-1	TRBJ2-3
CASTKSGNSPLHF	TGTGCCAGCACCAAGTCAGGGAATTCACCCCTCCACTTT	NA	NA	TRBV25-1	TRBJ1-6
CASSRDNEKLFF	TGTGCCAGCAGTCGAGATAATGAAAAACTGTTTTTT	NA	NA	TRBV6-5	TRBJ1-4
CASSYSLQETQYF	TGTGCCAGCAGCTACTCCCTCCAAGAGACCCAGTACTTC	NA	NA	TRBV7-2	TRBJ2-5
CASSSWGLGTDTQYF	TGTGCCAGCAGCTCCTGGGGACTTGGCACAGATACGCAGTATTTT	NA	NA	TRBV11-2	TRBJ2-3
CASSYTGWGEAFF	TGTGCCAGCAGTTACACAGGTTGGGGTGAAGCTTTCTTT	NA	once	TRBV6-5	TRBJ1-1
CASSVTSGQVYEQYF	TGTGCCAGCAGCGTTACTTCGGGACAGGTCTACGAGCAGTACTTC	TRBD1	NA	TRBV7-9	TRBJ2-7
CASSSGGTGNTIYF	TGTGCCAGCAGCTCGGGTGGGACTGGAAACACCATATATTTT	NA	NA	TRBV5-4	TRBJ1-3
CASSIGREGTEAFF	TGTGCCAGTAGTATAGGCAGGGAGGGCACTGAAGCTTTCTTT	NA	NA	TRBV19	TRBJ1-1
CASRSTSGGSARETQYF	TGTGCCAGCAGGTCGACTAGCGGGGGCTCCGCGCGGGAGACCCAGTACTTC	TRBD2	NA	TRBV27	TRBJ2-5
CASSPSSNTGELFF	TGTGCCAGCTCACCTAGTTCAAACACCGGGGAGCTGTTTTTT	NA	NA	TRBV18	TRBJ2-2